A selection of T cell receptor beta chains follows, all from one sample in a study of T cell responses to AZD1222 COVID-19 vaccine. Measured with immunoSEQ multiplex PCR; TCRdb has only the in-frame clones, and not every one. The sample lists about 210,000 clones; approximately 94% were seen once. The sequencing here drew on peripheral blood, taken 28 days after the second dose of the MenACWY control vaccine. The source is an adult who received the MenACWY meningococcal vaccine as a control. CDR3s include the opening cysteine and the closing phenylalanine or tryptophan. D genes are given only for firm matches. Some rows have no size entry. The others give once, few or many, or a class for an expanded clone.

>.|.|TRBJ1-3|14|TRBV5-8
TGTGCCAGCAGCCTTACCCAGGGGGGAAACACCATATATTTT
CASSLTQGGNTIYF
>TRBD1|once|TRBJ2-4|14|TRBV5-1
TGCGCCAGCAGTCTGGGACAGGGGAGGGACATTCAGTACTTC
CASSLGQGRDIQYF
>TRBD2|.|TRBJ2-7|18|TRBV3-1/TRBV3-2
TGTGCCAGCAGCCCGGGACTAGCGGGAGGGGGGGTCTACTACGAGCAGTACTTC
CASSPGLAGGGVYYEQYF
>.|.|TRBJ1-1|15|TRBV19
TGTGCCAGTCTTGGGACTCCCCCGGTTTGGGCTGAAGCTTTCTTT
CASLGTPPVWAEAFF
>TRBD1|.|TRBJ2-3|14|TRBV3-1/TRBV3-2
TGTGCCAGCAGCCGGGACAGGGGGACAGATACGCAGTATTTT
CASSRDRGTDTQYF
>TRBD1|.|TRBJ2-7|15|TRBV6-6
TGTGCCAGCAGAACCGGGACAGGGAGGGGGATCGAGCAGTACTTC
CASRTGTGRGIEQYF
>.|.|TRBJ1-2|14|TRBV10-3
TGTGCCATCAGTGAGTTCGGCGGGAACTATGGCTACACCTTC
CAISEFGGNYGYTF
>.|once|TRBJ2-7|14|TRBV6-6
TGTGCCAGCAGTCTACACAGGGACGCCTACGAGCAGTACTTC
CASSLHRDAYEQYF
>TRBD1|once|TRBJ2-7|14|TRBV6-5
TGTGCCAGCAGATCGGGGACAGGGACCTACGAGCAGTACTTC
CASRSGTGTYEQYF
>.|.|TRBJ1-5|12|TRBV19
TGTGCCAGTAGTGTTCGGAATCAGCCCCAGCATTTT
CASSVRNQPQHF
>.|.|TRBJ1-5|13|TRBV28
TGTGCCAGCAGTTTGGGAGTCAATCAGCCCCAGCATTTT
CASSLGVNQPQHF
>.|.|TRBJ2-7|13|TRBV6-5
TGTGCCAGCAGTTACCTGGGACCATACGAGCAGTACTTC
CASSYLGPYEQYF
>TRBD2|.|TRBJ2-1|15|TRBV5-1
TGCGCCAGCAGCTTGAACGGGGGGGCTCGAAATGAGCAGTTCTTC
CASSLNGGARNEQFF
>TRBD2|.|TRBJ2-2|15|TRBV18
TGTGCCAGCTCTCGAGCGGGGTCGAACACCGGGGAGCTGTTTTTT
CASSRAGSNTGELFF